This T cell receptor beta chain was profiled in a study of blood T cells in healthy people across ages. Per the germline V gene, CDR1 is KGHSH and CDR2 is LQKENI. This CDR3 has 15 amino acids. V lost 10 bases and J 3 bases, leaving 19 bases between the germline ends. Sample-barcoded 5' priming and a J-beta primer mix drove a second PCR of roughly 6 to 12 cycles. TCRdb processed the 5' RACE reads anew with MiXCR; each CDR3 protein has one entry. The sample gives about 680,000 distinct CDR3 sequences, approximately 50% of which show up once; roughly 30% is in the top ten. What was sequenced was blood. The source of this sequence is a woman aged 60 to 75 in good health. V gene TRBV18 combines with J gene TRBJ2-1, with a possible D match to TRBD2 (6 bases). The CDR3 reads CATGPGRAGYNEQFF. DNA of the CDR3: TGTGCCACCGGCCCCGGACGAGCGGGCTACAATGAGCAGTTCTTC.